This TCR beta chain was found in a study of cytomegalovirus exposure and HLA in healthy donors. About the study: In a later analysis, the 100 to 150 validation repertoires were reported to have used the same platform as the 550 to 850 first-cohort repertoires.

Clones were read by immunoSEQ multiplex PCR, and TCRdb kept only the in-frame ones, dropping some. The table has around 150,000 clones, around nine tenths seen once; the top ten hold around 2.4%. This CDR3 is 17 amino acids long. The V gene lost 5 bases and the J gene lost 6 bases, with 23 bases spanning the gap. CDR1 LNHDA and CDR2 SQIVND come from the germline V gene (reference sequence). The TCR was taken from a woman aged 18-29 years in good health and CMV-seronegative. What was sequenced was PBMCs. The V and J genes are TRBV19 and TRBJ1-5, with a possible D match to TRBD1 (5 bases). In DNA form, the CDR3 reads TGTGCCAGTAGTCCCCTTTCCGGGACCGGGGGAGGTCAGCCCCAGCATTTT. Protein product: CASSPLSGTGGGQPQHF.